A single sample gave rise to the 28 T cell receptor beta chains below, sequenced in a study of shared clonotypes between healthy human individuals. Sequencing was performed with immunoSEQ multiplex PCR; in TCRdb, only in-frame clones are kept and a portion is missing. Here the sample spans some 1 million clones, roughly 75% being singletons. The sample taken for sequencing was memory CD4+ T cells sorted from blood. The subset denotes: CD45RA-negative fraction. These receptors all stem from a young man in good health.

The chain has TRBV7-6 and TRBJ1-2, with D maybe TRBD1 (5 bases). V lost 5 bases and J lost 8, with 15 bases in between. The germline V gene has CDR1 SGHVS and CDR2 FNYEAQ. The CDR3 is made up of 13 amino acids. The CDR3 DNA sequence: TGTGCCAGCAGCAATACAGGCTCGCGCGGCTACACCTTC. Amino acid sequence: CASSNTGSRGYTF.

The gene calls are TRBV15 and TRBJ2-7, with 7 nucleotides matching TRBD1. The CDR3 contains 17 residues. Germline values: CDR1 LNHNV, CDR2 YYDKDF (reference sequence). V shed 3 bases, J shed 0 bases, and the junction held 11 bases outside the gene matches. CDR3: CATSRDPTGTVSYEQYF. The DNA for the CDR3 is TGTGCCACCAGCAGGGATCCCACCGGGACAGTCTCCTACGAGCAGTACTTC.

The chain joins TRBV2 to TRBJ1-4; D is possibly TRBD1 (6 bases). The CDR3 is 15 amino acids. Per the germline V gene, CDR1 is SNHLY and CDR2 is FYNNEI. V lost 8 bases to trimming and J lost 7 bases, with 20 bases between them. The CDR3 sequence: CASLDSEGLAEKLFF. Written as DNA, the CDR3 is TGTGCCAGCCTGGACAGCGAAGGCTTGGCTGAAAAACTGTTTTTT.

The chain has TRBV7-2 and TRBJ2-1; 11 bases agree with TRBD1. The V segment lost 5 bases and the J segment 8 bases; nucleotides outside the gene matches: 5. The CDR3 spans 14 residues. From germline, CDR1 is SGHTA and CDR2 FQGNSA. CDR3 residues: CASSLGQGGDEQFF. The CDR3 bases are TGTGCCAGCAGCCTGGGACAGGGGGGGGATGAGCAGTTCTTC.

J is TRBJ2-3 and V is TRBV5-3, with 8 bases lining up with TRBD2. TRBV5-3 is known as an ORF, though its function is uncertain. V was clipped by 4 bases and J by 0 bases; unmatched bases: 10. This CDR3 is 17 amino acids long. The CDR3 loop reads CARSPTWRGASTDTQYF. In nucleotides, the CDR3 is TGTGCCAGAAGCCCTACTTGGCGGGGGGCTAGCACAGATACGCAGTATTTT.

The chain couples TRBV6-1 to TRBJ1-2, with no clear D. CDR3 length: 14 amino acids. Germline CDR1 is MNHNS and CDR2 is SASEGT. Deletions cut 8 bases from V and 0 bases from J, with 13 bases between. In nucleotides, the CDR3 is TGTGCCAGCCGCAGACCAGCACCTAACTATGGCTACACCTTC. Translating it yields CASRRPAPNYGYTF.

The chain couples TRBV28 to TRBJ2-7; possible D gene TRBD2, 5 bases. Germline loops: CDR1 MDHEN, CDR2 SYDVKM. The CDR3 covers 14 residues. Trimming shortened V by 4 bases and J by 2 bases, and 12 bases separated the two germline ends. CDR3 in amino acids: CASSSRTFTYEQYF. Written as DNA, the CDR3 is TGTGCCAGCAGTTCTAGGACTTTCACCTACGAGCAGTACTTC. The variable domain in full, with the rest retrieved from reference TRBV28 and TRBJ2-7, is DVKVTQSSRYLVKRTGEKVFLECVQDMDHENMFWYRQDPGLGLRLIYFSYDVKMKEKGDIPEGYSVSREKKERFSLILESASTNQTSMYLCASSSRTFTYEQYFGPGTRLTVT.

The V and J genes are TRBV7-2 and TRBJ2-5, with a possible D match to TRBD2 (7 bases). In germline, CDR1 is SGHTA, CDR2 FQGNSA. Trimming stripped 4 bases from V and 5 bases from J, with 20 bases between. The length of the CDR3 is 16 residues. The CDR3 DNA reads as TGTGCCAGCAGCTCGTCTCGGACGGGGAGGGGGGAGACCCAGTACTTC. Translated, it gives CASSSSRTGRGETQYF.

CDR3 region: CASSPRFEGSYEQYF. The CDR3 region has the DNA TGCGCCAGCAGCCCGAGGTTCGAGGGATCCTACGAGCAGTACTTC. The chain employs TRBV4-1 and TRBJ2-7, with a tentative D call TRBD2 (5 bases). V was pared by 4 bases and J by 1 base, with 14 bases between. The germline V gene encodes CDR1 MGHRA and CDR2 YSYEKL. The CDR3 runs 15 residues.

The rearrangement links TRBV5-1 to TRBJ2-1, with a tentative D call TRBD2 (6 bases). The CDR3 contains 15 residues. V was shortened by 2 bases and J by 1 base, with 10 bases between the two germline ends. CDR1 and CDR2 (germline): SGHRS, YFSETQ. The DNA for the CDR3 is TGCGCCAGCAGCTTCGGCGGGACTTCCTACAATGAGCAGTTCTTC. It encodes CASSFGGTSYNEQFF.

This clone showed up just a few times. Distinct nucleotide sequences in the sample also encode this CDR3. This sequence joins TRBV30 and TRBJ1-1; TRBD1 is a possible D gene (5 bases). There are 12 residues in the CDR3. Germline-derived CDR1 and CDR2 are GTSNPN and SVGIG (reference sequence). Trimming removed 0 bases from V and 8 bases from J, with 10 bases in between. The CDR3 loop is CAWSVERTEAFF. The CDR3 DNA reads TGTGCCTGGAGTGTCGAACGGACAGAAGCTTTCTTT.

The CDR3 sequence is CASSRYKQGEQYF. The CDR3 DNA reads TGTGCCAGCAGTCGTTACAAGCAGGGCGAGCAGTACTTC. The chain links TRBV11-1 to TRBJ2-7; TRBD1 is a possible D gene (5 bases). The germline V and J ends were trimmed by 6 bases and 6 bases, with 15 bases remaining between them. The length of the CDR3 is 13 residues. CDR1 and CDR2 (germline): SGHAT, FQDESV (reference sequence).

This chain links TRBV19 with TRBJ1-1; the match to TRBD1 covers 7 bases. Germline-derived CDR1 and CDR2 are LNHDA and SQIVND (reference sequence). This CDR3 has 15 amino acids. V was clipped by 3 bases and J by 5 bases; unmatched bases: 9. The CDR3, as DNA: TGTGCCAGTAGTATCATGCCAGGGGGAGCAACTGAAGCTTTCTTT. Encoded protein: CASSIMPGGATEAFF.

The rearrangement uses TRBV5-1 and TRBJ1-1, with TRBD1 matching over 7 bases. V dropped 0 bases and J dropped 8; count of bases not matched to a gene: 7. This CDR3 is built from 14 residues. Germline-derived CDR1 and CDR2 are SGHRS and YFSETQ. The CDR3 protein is CASSLEGQSREAFF. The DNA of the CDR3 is TGCGCCAGCAGCTTGGAGGGACAGTCCAGAGAAGCTTTCTTT. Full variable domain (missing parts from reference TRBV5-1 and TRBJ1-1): KAGVTQTPRYLIKTRGQQVTLSCSPISGHRSVSWYQQTPGQGLQFLFEYFSETQRNKGNFPGRFSGRQFSNSRSEMNVSTLELGDSALYLCASSLEGQSREAFFGQGTRLTVV.

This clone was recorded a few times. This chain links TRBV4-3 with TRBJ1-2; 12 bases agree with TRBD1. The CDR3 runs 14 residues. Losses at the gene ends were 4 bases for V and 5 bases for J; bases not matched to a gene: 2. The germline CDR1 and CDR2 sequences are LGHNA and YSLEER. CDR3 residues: CASSPGQGAYGYTF. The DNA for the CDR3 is TGCGCCAGCAGCCCGGGACAGGGGGCTTATGGCTACACCTTC.

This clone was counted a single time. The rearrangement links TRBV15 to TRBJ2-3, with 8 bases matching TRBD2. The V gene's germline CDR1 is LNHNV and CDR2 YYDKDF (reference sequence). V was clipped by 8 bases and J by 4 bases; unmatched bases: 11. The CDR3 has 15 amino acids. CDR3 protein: CATSSSGGLSDTQYF. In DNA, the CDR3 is TGTGCCACCTCATCAAGCGGGGGTTTGTCAGATACGCAGTATTTT.

CDR3 coding DNA: TGTGCCAGCACTGGACAGGGGGGTCAGCCCCAGCATTTT. It specifies CASTGQGGQPQHF. The rearrangement links TRBV6-5 to TRBJ1-5; the match to TRBD1 covers 10 bases. Trimming took 7 bases from V and 6 from J; bases not matched to a gene: 3. CDR1 is MNHEY and CDR2 is SVGAGI in the germline V gene. The CDR3 covers 13 residues.

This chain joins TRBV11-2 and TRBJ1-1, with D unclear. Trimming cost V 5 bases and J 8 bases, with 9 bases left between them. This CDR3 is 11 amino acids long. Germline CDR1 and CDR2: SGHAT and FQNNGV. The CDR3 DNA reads TGTGCCAGCAGCCGGGGAGGGGAAGCTTTCTTT. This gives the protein CASSRGGEAFF.

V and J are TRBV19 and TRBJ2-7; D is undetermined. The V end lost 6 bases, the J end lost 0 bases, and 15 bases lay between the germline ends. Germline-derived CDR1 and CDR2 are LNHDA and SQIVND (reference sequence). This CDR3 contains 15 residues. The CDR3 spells CASRPGPESSYEQYF. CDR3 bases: TGTGCCAGTAGACCGGGTCCCGAGAGCTCCTACGAGCAGTACTTC.

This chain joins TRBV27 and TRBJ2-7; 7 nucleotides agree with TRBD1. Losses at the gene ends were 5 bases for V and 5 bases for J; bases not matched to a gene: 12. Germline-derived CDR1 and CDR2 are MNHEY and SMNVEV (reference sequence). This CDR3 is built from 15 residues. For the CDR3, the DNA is TGTGCCAGCAGTCCCAGACCGGGACAGCCGAACGAGCAGTACTTC. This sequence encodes CASSPRPGQPNEQYF.

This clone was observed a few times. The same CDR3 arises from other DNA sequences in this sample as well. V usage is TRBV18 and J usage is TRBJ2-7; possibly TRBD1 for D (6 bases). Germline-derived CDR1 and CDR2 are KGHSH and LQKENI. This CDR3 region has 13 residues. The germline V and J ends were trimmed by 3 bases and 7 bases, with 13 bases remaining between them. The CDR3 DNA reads TGTGCCAGCTCACCTTCGGACAGTAGGGAGCAGTACTTC. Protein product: CASSPSDSREQYF.

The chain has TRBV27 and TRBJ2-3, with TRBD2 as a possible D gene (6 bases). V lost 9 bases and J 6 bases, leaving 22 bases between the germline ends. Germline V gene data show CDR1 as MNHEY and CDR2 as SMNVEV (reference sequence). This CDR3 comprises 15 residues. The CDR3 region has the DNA TGTGCCAGTGAATCCGGGACTTCGAAGGGGGATACGCAGTATTTT. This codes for CASESGTSKGDTQYF.

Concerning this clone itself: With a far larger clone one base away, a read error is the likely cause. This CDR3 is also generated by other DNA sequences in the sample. The DNA for the CDR3 is TGTGCCAGCAGCTCGGGACAGGGCTATGGCTACACCTTC. Its translation: CASSSGQGYGYTF. The chain has TRBV7-2 and TRBJ1-2; 9 positions agree with TRBD1. Unmatched junction bases numbered 1, after V lost 4 bases and J lost 4 bases. In germline, CDR1 is SGHTA, CDR2 FQGNSA. The CDR3 totals 13 residues.

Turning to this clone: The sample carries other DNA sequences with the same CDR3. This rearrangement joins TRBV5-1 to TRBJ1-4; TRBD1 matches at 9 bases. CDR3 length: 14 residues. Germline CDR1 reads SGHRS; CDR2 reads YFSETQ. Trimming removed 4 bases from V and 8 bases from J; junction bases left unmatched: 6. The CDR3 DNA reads TGCGCCAGCAGCCCCGGACAGGGGTGGGAAAAACTGTTTTTT. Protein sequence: CASSPGQGWEKLFF.

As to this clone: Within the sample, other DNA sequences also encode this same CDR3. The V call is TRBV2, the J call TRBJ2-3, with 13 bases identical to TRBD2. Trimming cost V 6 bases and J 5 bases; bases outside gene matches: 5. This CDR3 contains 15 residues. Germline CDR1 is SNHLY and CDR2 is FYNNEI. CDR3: CASSARTSGGDTQYF. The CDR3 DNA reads TGTGCCAGCAGCGCTAGGACTAGCGGGGGAGATACGCAGTATTTT.

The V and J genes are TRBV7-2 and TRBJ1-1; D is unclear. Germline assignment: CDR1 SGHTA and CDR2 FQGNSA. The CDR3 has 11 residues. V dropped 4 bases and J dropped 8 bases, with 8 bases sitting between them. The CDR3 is CASSWGWEAFF. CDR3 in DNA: TGTGCCAGCAGCTGGGGTTGGGAAGCTTTCTTT.

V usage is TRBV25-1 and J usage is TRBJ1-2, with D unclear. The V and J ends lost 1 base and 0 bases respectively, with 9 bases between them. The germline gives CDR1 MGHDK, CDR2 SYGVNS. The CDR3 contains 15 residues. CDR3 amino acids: CASSESSAANYGYTF. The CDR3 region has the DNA TGTGCCAGCAGTGAATCGAGCGCAGCTAACTATGGCTACACCTTC.

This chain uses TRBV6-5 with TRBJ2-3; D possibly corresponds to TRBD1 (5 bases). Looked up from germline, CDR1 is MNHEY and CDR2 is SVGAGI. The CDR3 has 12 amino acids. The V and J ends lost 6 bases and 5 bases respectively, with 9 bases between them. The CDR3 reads CASRQAGDTQYF. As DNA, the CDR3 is TGTGCCAGCAGACAGGCTGGAGATACGCAGTATTTT.